This T cell receptor (beta chain) derives from a study of shared clonotypes between healthy human individuals. Turning to the study itself: Samples came from two female and a few male donors aged 18 to 49.

Measured with immunoSEQ multiplex PCR; TCRdb has only the in-frame clones, and not every one. The table lists about 1.4 million clones, roughly 96% of them singletons, with roughly 1.1% in the top ten. Worth noting for this clone: Within the sample, other DNA sequences also encode this same CDR3.

This CDR3 is 13 amino acids long. Trimming pared 4 bases from V and 2 bases from J, leaving 8 bases between. Per germline, CDR1 SGHRS and CDR2 YFSETQ. The material sequenced was naive CD4+ T cells sorted from blood. This sample's subset: CD45RA+ positively selected. The sequence derives from a man between 25 and 39 years old in good health. V and J are TRBV5-1 and TRBJ2-3; no firm D call. The CDR3 DNA sequence: TGCGCCAGCAGCCTATCCTCCACAGATACGCAGTATTTT. Protein sequence: CASSLSSTDTQYF.